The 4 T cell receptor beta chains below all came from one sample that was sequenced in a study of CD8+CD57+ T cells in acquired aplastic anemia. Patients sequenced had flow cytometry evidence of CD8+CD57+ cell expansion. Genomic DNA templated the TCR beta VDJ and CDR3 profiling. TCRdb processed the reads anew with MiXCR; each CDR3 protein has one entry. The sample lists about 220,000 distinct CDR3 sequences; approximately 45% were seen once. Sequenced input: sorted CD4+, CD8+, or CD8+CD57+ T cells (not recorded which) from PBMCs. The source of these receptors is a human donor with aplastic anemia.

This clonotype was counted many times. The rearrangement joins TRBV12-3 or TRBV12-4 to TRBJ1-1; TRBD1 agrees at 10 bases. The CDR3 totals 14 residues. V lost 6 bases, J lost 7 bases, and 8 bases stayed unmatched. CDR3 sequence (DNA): TGTGCCAGCAGCTATTCTTGGACAGGGGGTGAAGCTTTCTTT. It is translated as CASSYSWTGGEAFF.

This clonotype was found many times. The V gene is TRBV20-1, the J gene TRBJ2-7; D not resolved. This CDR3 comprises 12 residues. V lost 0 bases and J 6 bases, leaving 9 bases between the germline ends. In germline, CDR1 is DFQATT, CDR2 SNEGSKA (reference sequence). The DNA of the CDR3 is TGCAGTGCTAGAGATTCGGATAGCGAGCAGTACTTC. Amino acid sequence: CSARDSDSEQYF.

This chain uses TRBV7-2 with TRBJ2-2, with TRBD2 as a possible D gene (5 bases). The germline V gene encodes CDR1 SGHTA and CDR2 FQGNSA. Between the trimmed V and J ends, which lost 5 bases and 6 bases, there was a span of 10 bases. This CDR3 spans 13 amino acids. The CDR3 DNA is TGTGCCAGCAGCGCGAGGGATCCCGGGGAGCTGTTTTTT. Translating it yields CASSARDPGELFF. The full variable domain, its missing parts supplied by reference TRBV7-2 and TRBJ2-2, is GAGVSQSPSNKVTEKGKDVELRCDPISGHTALYWYRQSLGQGLEFLIYFQGNSAPDKSGLPSDRFSAERTGGSVSTLTIQRTQQEDSAVYLCASSARDPGELFFGEGSRLTVL.

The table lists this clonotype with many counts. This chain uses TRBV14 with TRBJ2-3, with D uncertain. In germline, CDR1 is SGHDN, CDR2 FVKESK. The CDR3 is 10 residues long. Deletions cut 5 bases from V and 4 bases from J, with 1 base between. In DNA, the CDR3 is TGTGCCAGCAGCTCAGATACGCAGTATTTT. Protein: CASSSDTQYF.